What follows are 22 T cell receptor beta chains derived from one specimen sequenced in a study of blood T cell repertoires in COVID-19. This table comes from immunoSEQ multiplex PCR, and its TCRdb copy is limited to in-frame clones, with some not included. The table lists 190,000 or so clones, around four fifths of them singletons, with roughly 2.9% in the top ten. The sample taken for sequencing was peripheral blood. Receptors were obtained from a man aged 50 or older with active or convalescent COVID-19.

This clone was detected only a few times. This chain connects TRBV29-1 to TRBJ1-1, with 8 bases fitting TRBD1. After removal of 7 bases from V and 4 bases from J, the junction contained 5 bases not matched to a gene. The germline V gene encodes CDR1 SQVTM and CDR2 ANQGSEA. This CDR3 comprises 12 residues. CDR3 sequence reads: CSGGQGRTEAFF. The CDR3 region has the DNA TGCAGCGGAGGACAGGGACGCACTGAAGCTTTCTTT. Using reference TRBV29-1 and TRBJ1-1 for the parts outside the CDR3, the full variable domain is SAVISQKPSRDICQRGTSLTIQCQVDSQVTMMFWYRQQPGQSLTLIATANQGSEATYESGFVIDKFPISRPNLTFSTLTVSNMSPEDSSIYLCSGGQGRTEAFFGQGTRLTVV.

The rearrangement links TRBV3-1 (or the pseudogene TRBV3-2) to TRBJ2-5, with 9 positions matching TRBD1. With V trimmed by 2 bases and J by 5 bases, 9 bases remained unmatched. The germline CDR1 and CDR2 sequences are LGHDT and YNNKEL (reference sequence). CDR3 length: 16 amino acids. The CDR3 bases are TGTGCCAGCAGCCAACCCGGAGACAGGGGGTGGGAGACCCAGTACTTC. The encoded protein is CASSQPGDRGWETQYF.

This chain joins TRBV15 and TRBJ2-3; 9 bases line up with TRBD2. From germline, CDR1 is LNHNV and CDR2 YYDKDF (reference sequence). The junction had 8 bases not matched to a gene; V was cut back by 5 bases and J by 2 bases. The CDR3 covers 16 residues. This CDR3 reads CATSLALAGDTDTQYF. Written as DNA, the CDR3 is TGTGCCACCAGCTTGGCCTTAGCGGGGGACACAGATACGCAGTATTTT.

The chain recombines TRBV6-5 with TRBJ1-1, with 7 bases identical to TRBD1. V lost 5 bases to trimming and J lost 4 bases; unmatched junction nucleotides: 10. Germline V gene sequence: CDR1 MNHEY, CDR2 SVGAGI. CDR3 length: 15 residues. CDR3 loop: CASSLDRAAFTEAFF. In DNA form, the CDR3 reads TGTGCCAGCAGTCTAGACAGGGCGGCGTTCACTGAAGCTTTCTTT.

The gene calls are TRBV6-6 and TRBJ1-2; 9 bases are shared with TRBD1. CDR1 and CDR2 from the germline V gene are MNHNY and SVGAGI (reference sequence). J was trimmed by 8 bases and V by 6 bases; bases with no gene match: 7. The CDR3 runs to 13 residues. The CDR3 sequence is CASSRDRAGGYTF. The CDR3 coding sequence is TGTGCCAGCAGCCGGGACAGGGCTGGCGGCTACACCTTC.

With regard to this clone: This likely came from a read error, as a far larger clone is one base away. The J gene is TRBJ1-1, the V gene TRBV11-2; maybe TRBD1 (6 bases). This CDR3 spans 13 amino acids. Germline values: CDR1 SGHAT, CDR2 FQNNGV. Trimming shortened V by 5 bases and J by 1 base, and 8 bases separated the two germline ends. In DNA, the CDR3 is TGTGCCAGCAGCCCACAGGGGAACACTGAAGCTTTCTTT. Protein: CASSPQGNTEAFF.

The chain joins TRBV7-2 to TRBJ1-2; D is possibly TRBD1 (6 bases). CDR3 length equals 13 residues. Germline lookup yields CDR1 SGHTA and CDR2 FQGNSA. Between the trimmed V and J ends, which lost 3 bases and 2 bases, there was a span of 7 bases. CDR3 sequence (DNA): TGTGCCAGCAGCTTCGACAGGAACTATGGCTACACCTTC. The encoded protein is CASSFDRNYGYTF.

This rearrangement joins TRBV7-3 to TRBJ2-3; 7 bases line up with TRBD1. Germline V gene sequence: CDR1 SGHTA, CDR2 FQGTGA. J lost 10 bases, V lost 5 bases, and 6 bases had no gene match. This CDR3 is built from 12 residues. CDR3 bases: TGTGCCAGCAGCCCTGACAGGGTTGCGCAGTATTTT. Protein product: CASSPDRVAQYF.

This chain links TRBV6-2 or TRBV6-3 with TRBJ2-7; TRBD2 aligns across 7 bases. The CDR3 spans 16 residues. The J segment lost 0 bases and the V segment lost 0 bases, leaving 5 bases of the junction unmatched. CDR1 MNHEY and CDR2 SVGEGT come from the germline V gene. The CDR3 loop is CASSYSGRGISYEQYF. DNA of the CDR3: TGTGCCAGCAGTTACTCGGGGCGGGGGATCTCCTACGAGCAGTACTTC.

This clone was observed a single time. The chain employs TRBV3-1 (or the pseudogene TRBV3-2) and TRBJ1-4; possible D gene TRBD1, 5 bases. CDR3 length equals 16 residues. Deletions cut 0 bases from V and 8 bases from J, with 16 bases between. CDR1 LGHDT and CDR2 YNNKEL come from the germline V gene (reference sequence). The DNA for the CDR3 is TGTGCCAGCAGCCAAGAAATCCCCGCAGGACAAGAAAAACTGTTTTTT. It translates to CASSQEIPAGQEKLFF.

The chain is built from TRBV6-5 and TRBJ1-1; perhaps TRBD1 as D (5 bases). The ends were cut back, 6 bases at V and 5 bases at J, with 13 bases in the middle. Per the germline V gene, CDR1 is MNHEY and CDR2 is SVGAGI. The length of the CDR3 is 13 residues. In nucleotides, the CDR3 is TGTGCCAGCAGGGATATGGGGGGGACTGAAGCTTTCTTT. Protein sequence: CASRDMGGTEAFF.

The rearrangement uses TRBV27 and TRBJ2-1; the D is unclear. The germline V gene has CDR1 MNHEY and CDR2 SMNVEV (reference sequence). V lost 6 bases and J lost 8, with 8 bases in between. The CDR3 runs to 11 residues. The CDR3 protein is CASRTLHEQFF. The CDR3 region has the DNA TGTGCCAGCAGGACTTTGCATGAGCAGTTCTTC.

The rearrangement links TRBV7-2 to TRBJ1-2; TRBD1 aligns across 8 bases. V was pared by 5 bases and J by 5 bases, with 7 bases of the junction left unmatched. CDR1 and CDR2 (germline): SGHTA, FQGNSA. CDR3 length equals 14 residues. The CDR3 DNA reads TGTGCCAGCAGCGCGCAGGGGGCGCTTTATGGCTACACCTTC. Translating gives CASSAQGALYGYTF.

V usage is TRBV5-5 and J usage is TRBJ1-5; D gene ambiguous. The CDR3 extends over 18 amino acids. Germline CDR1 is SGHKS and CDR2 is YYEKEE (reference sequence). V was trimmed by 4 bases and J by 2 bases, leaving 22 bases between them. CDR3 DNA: TGTGCCAGCAGCGATGGTTGGGGTTGGGGAGAGGGCAATCAGCCCCAGCATTTT. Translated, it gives CASSDGWGWGEGNQPQHF.

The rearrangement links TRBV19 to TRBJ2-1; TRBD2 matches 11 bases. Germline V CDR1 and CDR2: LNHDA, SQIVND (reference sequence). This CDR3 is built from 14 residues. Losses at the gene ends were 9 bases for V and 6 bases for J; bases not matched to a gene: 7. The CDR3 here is CASSVTSGINEQFF. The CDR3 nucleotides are TGTGCCAGCTCCGTGACTAGCGGGATCAATGAGCAGTTCTTC. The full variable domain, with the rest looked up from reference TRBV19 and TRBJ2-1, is DGGITQSPKYLFRKEGQNVTLSCEQNLNHDAMYWYRQDPGQGLRLIYYSQIVNDFQKGDIAEGYSVSREKKESFPLTVTSAQKNPTAFYLCASSVTSGINEQFFGPGTRLTVL.

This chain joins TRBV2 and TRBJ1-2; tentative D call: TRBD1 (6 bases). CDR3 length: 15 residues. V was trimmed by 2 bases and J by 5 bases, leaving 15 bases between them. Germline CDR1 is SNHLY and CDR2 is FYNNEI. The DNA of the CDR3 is TGTGCCAGCAGTGAATCCCGTAACAGGGAGTATGGCTACACCTTC. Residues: CASSESRNREYGYTF.

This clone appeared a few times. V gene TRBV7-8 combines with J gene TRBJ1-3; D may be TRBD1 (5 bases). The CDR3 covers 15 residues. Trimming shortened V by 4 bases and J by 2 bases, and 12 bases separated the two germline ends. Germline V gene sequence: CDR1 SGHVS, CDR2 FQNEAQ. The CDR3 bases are TGTGCCAGCAGCTCACAGGAGCTGACTGGAAACACCATATATTTT. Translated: CASSSQELTGNTIYF.

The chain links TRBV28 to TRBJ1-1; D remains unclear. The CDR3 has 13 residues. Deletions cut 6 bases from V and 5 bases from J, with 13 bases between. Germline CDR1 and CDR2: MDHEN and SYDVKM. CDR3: CASSNWKRTEAFF. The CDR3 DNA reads TGTGCCAGCAGCAACTGGAAGAGGACTGAAGCTTTCTTT.

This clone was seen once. The DNA for the CDR3 is TGTGCCAGCAGCCCTGGGGACAGGGTCCCTGAAGCTTTCTTT. This encodes CASSPGDRVPEAFF. J is TRBJ1-1 and V is TRBV11-1; 9 nucleotides match TRBD1. Looked up from germline, CDR1 is SGHAT and CDR2 is FQDESV (reference sequence). V shed 5 bases, J shed 6 bases, and the junction held 7 bases outside the gene matches. The CDR3 has 14 residues.

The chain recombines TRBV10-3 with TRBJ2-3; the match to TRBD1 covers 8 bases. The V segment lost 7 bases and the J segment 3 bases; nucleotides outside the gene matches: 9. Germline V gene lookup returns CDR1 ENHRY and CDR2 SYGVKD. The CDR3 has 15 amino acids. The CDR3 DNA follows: TGTGCCATCACTTCGGGCAGGGGGCAAACAGATACGCAGTATTTT. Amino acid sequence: CAITSGRGQTDTQYF.

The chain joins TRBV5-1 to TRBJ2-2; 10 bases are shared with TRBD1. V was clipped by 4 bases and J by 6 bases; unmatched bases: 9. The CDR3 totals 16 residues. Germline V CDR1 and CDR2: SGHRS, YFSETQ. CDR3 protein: CASSATGQGGSGELFF. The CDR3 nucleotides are TGCGCCAGCAGCGCCACAGGACAGGGGGGTTCCGGGGAGCTGTTTTTT.

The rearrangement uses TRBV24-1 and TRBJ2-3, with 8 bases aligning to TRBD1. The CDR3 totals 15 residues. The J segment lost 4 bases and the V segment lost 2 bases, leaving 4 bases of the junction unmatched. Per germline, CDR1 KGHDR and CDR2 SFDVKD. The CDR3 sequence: CATSDSDRDPDTQYF. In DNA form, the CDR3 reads TGTGCCACCAGTGATTCGGACAGGGACCCAGATACGCAGTATTTT.